The clone carrying this TCR beta chain was detected many times. Its target is not known. Eligible hyperthyroidism cases comprised new diagnoses of under 2 months' duration in individuals aged 18 to 65. TCR beta CDR3 amplification used RNA transcripts. Second-round multiplex PCR followed a first-round RT-PCR using HTBI primers. In TCRdb, the multiplex PCR reads were re-called with MiXCR into one record per CDR3 protein. This table has 350,000 to 450,000 distinct CDR3 sequences, around 21% appearing once. The CDR3 has 15 amino acids. J lost 4 bases, V lost 7 bases, and 9 bases had no gene match. The data originate from a study of Graves' ophthalmopathy and Graves' hyperthyroidism. The study's findings and limits: With a specificity of about 75% and a sensitivity of 70% to 71%, the model predicted ophthalmopathy progression.

The clonotype originates from a woman between 18 and 30 years old with stable Graves' hyperthyroidism. V usage is TRBV12-3 or TRBV12-4 and J usage is TRBJ1-3; TRBD1 aligns across 8 bases. The sequenced sample was peripheral blood. As DNA, the CDR3 is TGTGCCAGCACCTTAAGGACAGGGTCGGGAAACACCATATATTTT. Its protein is CASTLRTGSGNTIYF.